The source of this T cell receptor (beta chain) is a study of immune evolution from preneoplasia to lung adenocarcinoma. Generated by immunoSEQ multiplex PCR, the TCRdb table keeps only in-frame clones and is missing some. The sample contains 4,900 or so clones, around three quarters of which appear only once. The CDR3 has 14 residues. Looked up from germline, CDR1 is MNHNS and CDR2 is SASEGT. The germline V and J ends were trimmed by 6 bases and 4 bases, with 13 bases remaining between them. Whole-study results and caveats: From normal lung to invasive adenocarcinoma, top clone frequencies appeared to decrease. Later-stage lesions appeared to have more T cells, more diversity, less clonality.

Note on this clone: Its target is not known.

The chain employs TRBV6-1 and TRBJ1-3, with D possibly being TRBD1 (5 bases). The receptor comes from a person aged 60-80 years with lung adenocarcinoma. The specimen sequenced was FFPE minimally invasive lung adenocarcinoma tissue. CDR3 nucleotides: TGTGCCAGCAGGCTCGAGCGGGGGGGAAACACCATATATTTT. Encoded protein: CASRLERGGNTIYF.